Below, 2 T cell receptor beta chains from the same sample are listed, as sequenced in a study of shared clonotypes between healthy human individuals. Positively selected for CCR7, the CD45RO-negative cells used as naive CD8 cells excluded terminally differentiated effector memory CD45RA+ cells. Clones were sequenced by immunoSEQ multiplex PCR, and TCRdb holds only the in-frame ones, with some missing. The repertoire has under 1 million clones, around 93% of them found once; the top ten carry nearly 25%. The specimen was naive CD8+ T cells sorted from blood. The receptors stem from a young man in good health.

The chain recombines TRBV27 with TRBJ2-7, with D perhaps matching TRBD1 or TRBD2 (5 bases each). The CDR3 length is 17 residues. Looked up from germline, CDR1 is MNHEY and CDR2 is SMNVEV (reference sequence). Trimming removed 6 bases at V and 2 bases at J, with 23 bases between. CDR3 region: CASRESSGKGRAYEQYF. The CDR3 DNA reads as TGTGCCAGCAGGGAATCGAGTGGTAAGGGACGAGCCTACGAGCAGTACTTC.

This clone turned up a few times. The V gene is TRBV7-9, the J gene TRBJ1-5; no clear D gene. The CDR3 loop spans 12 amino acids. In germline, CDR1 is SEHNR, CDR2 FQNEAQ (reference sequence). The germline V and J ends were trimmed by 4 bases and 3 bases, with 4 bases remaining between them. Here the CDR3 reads CASSWANQPQHF. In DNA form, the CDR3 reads TGTGCCAGCAGCTGGGCCAATCAGCCCCAGCATTTT.